This T cell receptor beta chain derives from a study of cytomegalovirus exposure and HLA in healthy donors. Findings of the study overall: Earlier analysis found most TCR beta V segments productive about 87% or about 30% of the time.

Germline loops: CDR1 GTSNPN, CDR2 SVGIG (reference sequence). Trimming took off 3 bases at V and 4 bases at J, with 15 bases between the two ends. The CDR3 is 14 amino acids. The PCR contained 60 Vbeta and 13 Jbeta primers. Only in-frame clones appear in the TCRdb table, and some are missing; sequencing was by immunoSEQ multiplex PCR. The table lists around 220,000 clones, approximately 79% of them singletons. On this clone itself: Its antigen remains unidentified.

The chain joins TRBV30 to TRBJ1-1; tentatively, D is TRBD1 (6 bases). The sequenced sample was PBMCs. This TCR was recovered from a girl aged 2-10 years in good health and CMV-seronegative. The chain's CDR3 is CAWSFRGSSTEAFF. In DNA form, the CDR3 reads TGTGCCTGGAGCTTTAGGGGGTCTTCCACTGAAGCTTTCTTT.